This T cell receptor beta chain is drawn from a study of T cells in Graves' hyperthyroidism and ophthalmopathy. Study results and limitations: With a median lead of around 6.7 months before onset, the model predicted ophthalmopathy. Blood samples included most of the expanded thyroid clonotypes exceeding 0.001. Through a model of 13 V-J features, ophthalmopathy was separated from stable hyperthyroidism.

CDR1 and CDR2 from the germline V gene are DFQATT and SNEGSKA (reference sequence). CDR3 length: 13 residues. With 3 bases removed from V and 2 bases from J, the gap between germline ends came to 11 bases. Hyperthyroidism in the patients, aged 18 to 65, was newly diagnosed and under 2 months in duration. In this sample, this clonotype turned up many times. Its antigen is unidentified. Amplification yielded TCR beta CDR3 regions, with RNA transcripts as the source. The HTBI primer set drove a first-round RT-PCR of the TCR CDR3. MiXCR was run by TCRdb on the multiplex PCR reads, yielding one entry per CDR3 protein. The table shows fewer than 200,000 distinct CDR3 sequences, with roughly 10% occurring only once.

The chain recombines TRBV20-1 with TRBJ2-7; D possibly corresponds to TRBD1 (5 bases). This clonotype was sampled from a woman under 30 with Graves' hyperthyroidism that later progressed to Graves' ophthalmopathy. The sample taken for sequencing was blood. The CDR3 protein is CSASLREPYEQYF. In DNA, the CDR3 is TGCAGTGCTAGTCTCAGGGAACCCTACGAGCAGTACTTC.